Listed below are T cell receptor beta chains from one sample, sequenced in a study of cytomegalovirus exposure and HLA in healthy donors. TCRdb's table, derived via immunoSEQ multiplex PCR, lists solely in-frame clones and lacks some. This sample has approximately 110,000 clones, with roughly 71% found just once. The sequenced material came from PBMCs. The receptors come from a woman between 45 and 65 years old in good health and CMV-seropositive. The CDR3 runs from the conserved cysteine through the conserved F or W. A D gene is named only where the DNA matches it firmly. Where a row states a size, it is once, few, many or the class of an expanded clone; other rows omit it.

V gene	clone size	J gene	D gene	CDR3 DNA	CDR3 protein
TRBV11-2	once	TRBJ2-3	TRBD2	TGTGCCAGCAGCATTAGAGCGGGGGGGCCTGCAGATACGCAGTATTTT	CASSIRAGGPADTQYF
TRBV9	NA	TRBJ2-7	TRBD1	TGTGCCAGCAGCGTATCCGGGACAGCTTCCTACGAGCAGTACTTC	CASSVSGTASYEQYF
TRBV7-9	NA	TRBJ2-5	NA	TGTGCCAGCAGCCCCCTCGGGAATACAGAGACCCAGTACTTC	CASSPLGNTETQYF
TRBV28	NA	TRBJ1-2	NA	TGTGCCAGCAGTTTGGGGGGAGCAGGGACTAGCTATGGCTACACCTTC	CASSLGGAGTSYGYTF
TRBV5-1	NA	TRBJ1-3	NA	TGCGCCAGCAGCCAAGACAGGCCCCAGTACTCTGGAAACACCATATATTTT	CASSQDRPQYSGNTIYF
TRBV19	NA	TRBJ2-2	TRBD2	TGTGCCAGTAGAACGGGGGGGGGCACCGGGGAGCTGTTTTTT	CASRTGGGTGELFF
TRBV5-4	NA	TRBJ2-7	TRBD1	TGTGCCAGCAGCTCAGCGGACAGGGGCTCCTACGAGCAGTACTTC	CASSSADRGSYEQYF
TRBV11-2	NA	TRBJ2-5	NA	TGTGCCAGCAACCAGGGGAGGGGGGAGACCCAGTACTTC	CASNQGRGETQYF
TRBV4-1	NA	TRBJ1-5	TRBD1	TGCGCCAGCAGCCAAGAAGGGAAGACAGGGGGTTATCAGCCCCAGCATTTT	CASSQEGKTGGYQPQHF
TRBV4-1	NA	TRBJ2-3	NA	TGCGCCAGCAGCCGCTCGACGGCAGGGCTGGCAGATACGCAGTATTTT	CASSRSTAGLADTQYF
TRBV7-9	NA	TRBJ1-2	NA	TGTGCCAGCAGCCCCCCCGCTAACTATGGCTACACCTTC	CASSPPANYGYTF
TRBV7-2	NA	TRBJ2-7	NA	TGTGCCAGCAGCTCAATCCTACAGACAGCAACTGAGCAGTACTTC	CASSSILQTATEQYF
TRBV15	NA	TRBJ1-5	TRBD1	TGTGCCACCAGCAGCCGACAGGGAACTCAGCCCCAGCATTTT	CATSSRQGTQPQHF
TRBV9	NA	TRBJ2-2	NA	TGTGCCAGCTCAGGGACTCTGAACACCGGGGAGCTGTTTTTT	CASSGTLNTGELFF
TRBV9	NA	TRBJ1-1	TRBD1	TGTGCCAGCAGCCTACAGGGGGCAAGCACTGAAGCTTTCTTT	CASSLQGASTEAFF
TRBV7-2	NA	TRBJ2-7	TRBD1	TGTGCCAGCAGCAAATACGGGACAGCTAGCGAGCAGTACTTC	CASSKYGTASEQYF
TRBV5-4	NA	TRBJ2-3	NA	TGTGCCAGCAGCTTGGGCAGGTCGGCTCCAGATACGCAGTATTTT	CASSLGRSAPDTQYF
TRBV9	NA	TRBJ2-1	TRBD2	TGTGCCAGCAGCGTAGAAAGCGGGGGGCCCTCCTACAATGAGCAGTTCTTC	CASSVESGGPSYNEQFF
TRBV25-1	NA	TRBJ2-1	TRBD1	TGTGCCAGCACGAACGACGGGACAGTTTACAATGAGCAGTTCTTC	CASTNDGTVYNEQFF
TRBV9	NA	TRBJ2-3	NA	TGTGCCAGCAGCGTAGCGGTTCCAGATACGCAGTATTTT	CASSVAVPDTQYF
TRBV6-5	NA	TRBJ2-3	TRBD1	TGTGCCAGCAGTCGGGACAGGGATACAGATACGCAGTATTTT	CASSRDRDTDTQYF
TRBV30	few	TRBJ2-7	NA	TGTGCCTGGAGTGTTGGGACAACCTACGAGCAGTACTTC	CAWSVGTTYEQYF
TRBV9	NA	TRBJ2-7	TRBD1	TGTGCCAGCAGCAAAGGGGGCACTAAGTCTTACGAGCAGTACTTC	CASSKGGTKSYEQYF
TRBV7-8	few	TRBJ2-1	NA	TGTGCCAGCACGGGGATGTCCTCCTACAATGAGCAGTTCTTC	CASTGMSSYNEQFF
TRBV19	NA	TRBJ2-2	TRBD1	TGTGCCAGTAGGAGTTGGGACAGAAACACCGGGGAGCTGTTTTTT	CASRSWDRNTGELFF
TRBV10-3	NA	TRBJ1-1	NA	TGTGCCATCAGCGACAGAGAAGACACTGAAGCTTTCTTT	CAISDREDTEAFF
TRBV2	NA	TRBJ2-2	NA	TGTGCCAGCAGTGTACAGGGCCCCGGGGAGCTGTTTTTT	CASSVQGPGELFF
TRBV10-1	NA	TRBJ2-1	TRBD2	TGCGCCAGCAGTGTGGCGGGGGGCCTGCATCATGAGCAGTTCTTC	CASSVAGGLHHEQFF
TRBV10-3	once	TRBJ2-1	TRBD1	TGTGCCATCAGTAATGGACAGGGCCGACTTGGTGAGCAGTTCTTC	CAISNGQGRLGEQFF
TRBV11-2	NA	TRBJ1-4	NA	TGTGCCAGCAGCCTAACTCAGGGGAGCTATGAAAAACTGTTTTTT	CASSLTQGSYEKLFF
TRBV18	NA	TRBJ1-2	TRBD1	TGTGCCAGCTCACCGAGATTTACAGGGGGGGATGGCTACACCTTC	CASSPRFTGGDGYTF
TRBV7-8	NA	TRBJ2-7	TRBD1	TGTGCCAGTTTACAGGGGCCAACCTACGAGCAGTACTTC	CASLQGPTYEQYF
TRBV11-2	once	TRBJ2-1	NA	TGTGCCAGCAGCTTCCGACTATCGGGGGTTTACAATGAGCAGTTCTTC	CASSFRLSGVYNEQFF
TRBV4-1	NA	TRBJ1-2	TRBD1	TGCGCCAGCAGCCTTATGGACAGGTCGGAGGGCTACACCTTC	CASSLMDRSEGYTF
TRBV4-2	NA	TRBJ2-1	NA	TGTGCCAGCAGCCCGCTGGCGGTCAATGAGCAGTTCTTC	CASSPLAVNEQFF
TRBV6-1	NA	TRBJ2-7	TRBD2	TGTGCCAGCAGTGAAACGGGTTCGACTAGCGGGCTCTACGAGCAGTACTTC	CASSETGSTSGLYEQYF
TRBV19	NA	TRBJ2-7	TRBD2	TGTGCCAGTAGTATGTCTCTAGCGGACCTACAGCAGTACTTC	CASSMSLADLQQYF
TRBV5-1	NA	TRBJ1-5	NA	TGCGCCAGCAGCTTGGGGGCCGGCAGCAATCAGCCCCAGCATTTT	CASSLGAGSNQPQHF
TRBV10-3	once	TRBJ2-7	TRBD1	TGTGCCATCAGTGAGTCTCTGGGACAGTTGACCTACGAGCAGTACTTC	CAISESLGQLTYEQYF